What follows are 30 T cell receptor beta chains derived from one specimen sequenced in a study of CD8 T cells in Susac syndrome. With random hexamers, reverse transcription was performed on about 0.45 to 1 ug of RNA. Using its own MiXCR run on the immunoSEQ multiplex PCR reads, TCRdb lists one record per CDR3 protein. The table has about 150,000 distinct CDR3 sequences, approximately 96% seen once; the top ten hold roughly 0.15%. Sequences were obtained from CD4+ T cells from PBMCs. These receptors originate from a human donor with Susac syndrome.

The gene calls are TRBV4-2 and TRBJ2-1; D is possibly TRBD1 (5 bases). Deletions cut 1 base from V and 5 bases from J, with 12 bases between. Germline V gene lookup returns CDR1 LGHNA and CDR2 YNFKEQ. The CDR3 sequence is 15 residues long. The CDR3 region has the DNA TGTGCCAGCAGCCAAGTCAGGGTTAGAGACAATGAGCAGTTCTTC. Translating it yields CASSQVRVRDNEQFF.

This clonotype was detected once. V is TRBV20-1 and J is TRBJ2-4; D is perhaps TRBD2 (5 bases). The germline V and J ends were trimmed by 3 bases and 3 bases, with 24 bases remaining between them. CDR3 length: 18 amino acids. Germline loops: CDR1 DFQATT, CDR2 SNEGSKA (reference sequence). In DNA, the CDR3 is TGCAGTGCTAGTCAAAGCGCGCCCCGGGGTTTTGGCAAAAACATTCAGTACTTC. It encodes CSASQSAPRGFGKNIQYF.

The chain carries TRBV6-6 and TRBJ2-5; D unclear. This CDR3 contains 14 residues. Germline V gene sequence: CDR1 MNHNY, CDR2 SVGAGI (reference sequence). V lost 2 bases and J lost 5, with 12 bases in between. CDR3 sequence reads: CASSYVAAGETQYF. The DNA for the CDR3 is TGTGCCAGCAGTTACGTGGCGGCCGGGGAGACCCAGTACTTC.

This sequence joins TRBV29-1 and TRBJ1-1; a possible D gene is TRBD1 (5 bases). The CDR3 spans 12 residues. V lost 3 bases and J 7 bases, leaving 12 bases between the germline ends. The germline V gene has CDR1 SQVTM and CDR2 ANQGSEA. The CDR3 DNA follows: TGCAGCGTTGACCCAGGGCGGAGTGAAGCTTTCTTT. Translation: CSVDPGRSEAFF.

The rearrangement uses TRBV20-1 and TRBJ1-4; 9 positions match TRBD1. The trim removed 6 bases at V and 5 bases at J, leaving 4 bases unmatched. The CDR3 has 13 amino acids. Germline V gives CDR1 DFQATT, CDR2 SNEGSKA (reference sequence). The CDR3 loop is CSAADRGNEKLFF. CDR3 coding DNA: TGCAGTGCAGCGGACAGGGGAAATGAAAAACTGTTTTTT.

The CDR3 nucleotides read TGTGCCAGCAGTTACCAAGGACCGCCGTACGAGCAGTACTTC. Protein sequence: CASSYQGPPYEQYF. V gene TRBV6-5 combines with J gene TRBJ2-7; D call uncertain. V shed 2 bases and J shed 4 bases, with 12 bases lying between them. CDR1 is MNHEY, CDR2 SVGAGI, per germline. The length of the CDR3 is 14 residues.

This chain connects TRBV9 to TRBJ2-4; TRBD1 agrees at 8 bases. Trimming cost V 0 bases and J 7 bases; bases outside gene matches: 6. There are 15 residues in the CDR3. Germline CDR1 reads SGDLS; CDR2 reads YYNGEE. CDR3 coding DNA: TGTGCCAGCAGCGTAGCGTCAGGGGGCGCGAACATTCAGTACTTC. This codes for CASSVASGGANIQYF.

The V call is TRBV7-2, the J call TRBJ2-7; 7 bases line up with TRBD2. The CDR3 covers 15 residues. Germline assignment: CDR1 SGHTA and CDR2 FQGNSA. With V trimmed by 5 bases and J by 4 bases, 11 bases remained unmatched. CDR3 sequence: CASSQTGTTLYEQYF. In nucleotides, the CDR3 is TGTGCCAGCAGCCAGACCGGGACTACCCTTTACGAGCAGTACTTC.

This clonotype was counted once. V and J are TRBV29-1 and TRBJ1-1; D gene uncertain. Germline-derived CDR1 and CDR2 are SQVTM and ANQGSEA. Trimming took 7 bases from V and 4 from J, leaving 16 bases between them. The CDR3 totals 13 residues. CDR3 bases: TGCAGCGCCAAAACCGGACGGGGCACTGAAGCTTTCTTT. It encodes CSAKTGRGTEAFF.

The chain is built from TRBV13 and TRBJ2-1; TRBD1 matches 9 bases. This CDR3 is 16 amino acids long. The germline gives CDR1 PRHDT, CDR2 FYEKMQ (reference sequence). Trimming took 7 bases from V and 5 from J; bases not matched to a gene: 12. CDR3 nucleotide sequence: TGTGCCAGCACCCATCCCGGGACAGGGTGGAACAATGAGCAGTTCTTC. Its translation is CASTHPGTGWNNEQFF.

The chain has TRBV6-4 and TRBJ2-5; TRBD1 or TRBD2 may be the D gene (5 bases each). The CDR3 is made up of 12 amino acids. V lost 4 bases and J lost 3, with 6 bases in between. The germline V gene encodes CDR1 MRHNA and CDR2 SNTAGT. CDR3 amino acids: CASSGGEETQYF. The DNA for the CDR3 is TGTGCCAGCAGTGGAGGGGAAGAGACCCAGTACTTC.

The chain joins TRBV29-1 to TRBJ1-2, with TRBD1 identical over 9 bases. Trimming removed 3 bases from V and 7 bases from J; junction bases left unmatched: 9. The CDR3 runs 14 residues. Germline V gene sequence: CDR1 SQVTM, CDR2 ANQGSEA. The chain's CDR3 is CSVDNHRGQSGYTF. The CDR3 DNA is TGCAGCGTTGATAACCACAGGGGGCAAAGTGGCTACACCTTC.

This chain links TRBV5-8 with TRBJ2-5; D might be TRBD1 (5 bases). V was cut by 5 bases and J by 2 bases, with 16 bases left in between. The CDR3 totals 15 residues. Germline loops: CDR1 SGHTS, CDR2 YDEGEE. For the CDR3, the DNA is TGTGCCAGCAGTCCCGACAGCGACTTACAAGAGACCCAGTACTTC. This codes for CASSPDSDLQETQYF.

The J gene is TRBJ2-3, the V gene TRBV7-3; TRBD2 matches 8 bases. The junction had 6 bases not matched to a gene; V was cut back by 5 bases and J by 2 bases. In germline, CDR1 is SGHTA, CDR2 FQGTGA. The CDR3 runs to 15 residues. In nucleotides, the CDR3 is TGTGCCAGCAGCATAGCGGGGAGGGTCACAGATACGCAGTATTTT. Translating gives CASSIAGRVTDTQYF. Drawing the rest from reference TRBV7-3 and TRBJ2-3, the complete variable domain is GAGVSQTPSNKVTEKGKYVELRCDPISGHTALYWYRQSLGQGPEFLIYFQGTGAADDSGLPNDRFFAVRPEGSVSTLKIQRTERGDSAVYLCASSIAGRVTDTQYFGPGTRLTVL.

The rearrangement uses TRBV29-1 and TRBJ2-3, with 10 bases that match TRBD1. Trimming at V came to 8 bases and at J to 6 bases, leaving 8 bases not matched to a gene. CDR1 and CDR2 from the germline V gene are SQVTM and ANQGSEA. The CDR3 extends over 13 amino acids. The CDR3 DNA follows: TGCAGCATCGGGGGACAGGGGTTGGATACGCAGTATTTT. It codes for CSIGGQGLDTQYF.

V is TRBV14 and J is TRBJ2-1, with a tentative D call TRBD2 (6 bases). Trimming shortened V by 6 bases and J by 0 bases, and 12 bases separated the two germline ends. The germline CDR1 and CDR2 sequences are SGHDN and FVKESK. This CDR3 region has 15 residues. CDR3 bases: TGTGCCAGCAGACAACTAGCAAGCTCCTACAATGAGCAGTTCTTC. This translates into CASRQLASSYNEQFF. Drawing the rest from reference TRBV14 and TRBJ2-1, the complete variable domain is EAGVTQFPSHSVIEKGQTVTLRCDPISGHDNLYWYRRVMGKEIKFLLHFVKESKQDESGMPNNRFLAERTGGTYSTLKVQPAELEDSGVYFCASRQLASSYNEQFFGPGTRLTVL.

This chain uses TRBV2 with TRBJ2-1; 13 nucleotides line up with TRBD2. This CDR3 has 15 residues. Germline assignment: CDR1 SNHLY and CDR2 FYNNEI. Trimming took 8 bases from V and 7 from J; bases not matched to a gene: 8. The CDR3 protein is CASDQLAGGKNEQFF. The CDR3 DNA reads TGTGCCAGCGATCAACTAGCGGGGGGGAAAAATGAGCAGTTCTTC.

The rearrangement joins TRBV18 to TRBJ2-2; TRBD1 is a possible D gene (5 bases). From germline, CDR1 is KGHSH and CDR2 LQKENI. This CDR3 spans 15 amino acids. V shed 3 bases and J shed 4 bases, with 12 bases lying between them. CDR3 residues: CASSPREKSTGELFF. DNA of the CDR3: TGTGCCAGCTCACCCAGGGAAAAGAGCACCGGGGAGCTGTTTTTT.

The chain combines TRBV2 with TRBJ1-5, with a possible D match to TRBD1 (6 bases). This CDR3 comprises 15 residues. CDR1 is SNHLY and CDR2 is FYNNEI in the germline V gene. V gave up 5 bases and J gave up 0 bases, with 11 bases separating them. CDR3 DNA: TGTGCCAGCAGTTGGACAGCGTATAGCAATCAGCCCCAGCATTTT. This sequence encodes CASSWTAYSNQPQHF.

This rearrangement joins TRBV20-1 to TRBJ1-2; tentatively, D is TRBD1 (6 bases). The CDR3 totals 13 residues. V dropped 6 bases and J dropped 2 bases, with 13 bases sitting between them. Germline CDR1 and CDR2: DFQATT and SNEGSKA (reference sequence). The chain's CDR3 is CSAQLQGNYGYTF. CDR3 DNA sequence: TGCAGTGCCCAACTCCAGGGGAACTATGGCTACACCTTC.

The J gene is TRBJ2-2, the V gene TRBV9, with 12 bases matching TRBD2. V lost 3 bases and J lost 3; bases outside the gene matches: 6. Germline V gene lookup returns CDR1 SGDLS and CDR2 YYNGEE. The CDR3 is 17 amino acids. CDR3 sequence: CASSGLTSGGYTGELFF. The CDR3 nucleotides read TGTGCCAGCAGCGGGCTGACTAGCGGGGGCTACACCGGGGAGCTGTTTTTT.

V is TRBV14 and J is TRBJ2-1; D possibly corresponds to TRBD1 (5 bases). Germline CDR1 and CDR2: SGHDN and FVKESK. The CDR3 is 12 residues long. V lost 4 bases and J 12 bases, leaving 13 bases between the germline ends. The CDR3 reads CASSPTPQGQFF. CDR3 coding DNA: TGTGCCAGCAGCCCCACCCCCCAGGGGCAGTTCTTC.

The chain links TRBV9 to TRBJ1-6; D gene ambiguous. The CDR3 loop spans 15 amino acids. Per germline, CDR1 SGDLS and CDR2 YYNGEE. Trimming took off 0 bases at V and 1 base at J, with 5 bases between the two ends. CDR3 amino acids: CASSVARSYNSPLHF. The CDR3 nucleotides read TGTGCCAGCAGCGTAGCCAGGTCCTATAATTCACCCCTCCACTTT.

CDR3 DNA sequence: TGCAGCGCCCAGCAGAGCTACGAGCAGTACTTC. Translated, it gives CSAQQSYEQYF. The chain joins TRBV29-1 to TRBJ2-7; D gene ambiguous. Trimming stripped 7 bases from V and 3 bases from J, with 10 bases between. Looked up from germline, CDR1 is SQVTM and CDR2 is ANQGSEA. The CDR3 extends over 11 amino acids.

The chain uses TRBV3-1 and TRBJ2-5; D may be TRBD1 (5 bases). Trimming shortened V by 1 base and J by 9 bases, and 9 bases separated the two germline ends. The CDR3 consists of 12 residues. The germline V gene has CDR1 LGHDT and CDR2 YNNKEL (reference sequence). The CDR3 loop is CASSQGLGAQYF. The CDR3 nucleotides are TGTGCCAGCAGCCAAGGGCTAGGGGCCCAGTACTTC.

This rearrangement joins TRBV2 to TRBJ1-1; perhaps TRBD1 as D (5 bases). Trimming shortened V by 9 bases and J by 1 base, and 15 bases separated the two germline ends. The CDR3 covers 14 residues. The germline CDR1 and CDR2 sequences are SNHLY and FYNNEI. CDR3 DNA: TGTGCCAGGGGAGCCTCAACAGGGAACACTGAAGCTTTCTTT. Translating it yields CARGASTGNTEAFF.

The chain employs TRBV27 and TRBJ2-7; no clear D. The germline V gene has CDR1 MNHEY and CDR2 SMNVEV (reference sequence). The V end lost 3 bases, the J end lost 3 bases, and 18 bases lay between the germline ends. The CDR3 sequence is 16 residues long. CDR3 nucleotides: TGTGCCAGCAGTTTGGGCGGCTTCACAGCAATCTACGAGCAGTACTTC. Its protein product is CASSLGGFTAIYEQYF.

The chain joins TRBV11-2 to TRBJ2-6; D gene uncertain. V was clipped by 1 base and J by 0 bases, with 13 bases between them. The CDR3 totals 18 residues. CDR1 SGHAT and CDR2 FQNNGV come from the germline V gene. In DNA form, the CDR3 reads TGTGCCAGCAGCTTAGGTTTGGGCGGAAACTCTGGGGCCAACGTCCTGACTTTC. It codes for CASSLGLGGNSGANVLTF.

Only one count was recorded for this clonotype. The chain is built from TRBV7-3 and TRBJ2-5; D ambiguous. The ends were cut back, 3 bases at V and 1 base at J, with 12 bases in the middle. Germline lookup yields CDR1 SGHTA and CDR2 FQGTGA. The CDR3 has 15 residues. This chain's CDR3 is CASSLWATPQETQYF. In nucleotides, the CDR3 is TGTGCCAGCAGCTTGTGGGCGACTCCCCAAGAGACCCAGTACTTC. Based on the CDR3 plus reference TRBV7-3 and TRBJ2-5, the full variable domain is GAGVSQTPSNKVTEKGKYVELRCDPISGHTALYWYRQSLGQGPEFLIYFQGTGAADDSGLPNDRFFAVRPEGSVSTLKIQRTERGDSAVYLCASSLWATPQETQYFGPGTRLLVL.

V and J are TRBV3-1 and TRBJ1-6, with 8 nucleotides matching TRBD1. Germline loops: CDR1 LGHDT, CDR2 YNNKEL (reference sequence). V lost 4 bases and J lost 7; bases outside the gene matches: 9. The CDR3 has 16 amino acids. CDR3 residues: CASSPRHGQGNSPLHF. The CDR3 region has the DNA TGTGCCAGCAGCCCTAGACACGGACAGGGCAATTCACCCCTCCACTTT.